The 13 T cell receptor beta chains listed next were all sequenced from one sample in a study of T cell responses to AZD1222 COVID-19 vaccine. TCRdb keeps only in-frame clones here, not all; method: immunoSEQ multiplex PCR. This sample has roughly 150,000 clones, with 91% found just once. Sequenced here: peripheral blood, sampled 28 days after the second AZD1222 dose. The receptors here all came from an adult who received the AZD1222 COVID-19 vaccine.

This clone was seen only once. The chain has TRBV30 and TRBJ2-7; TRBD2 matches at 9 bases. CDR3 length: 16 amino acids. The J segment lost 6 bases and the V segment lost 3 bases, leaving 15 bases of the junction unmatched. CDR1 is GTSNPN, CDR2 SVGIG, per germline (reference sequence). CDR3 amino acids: CAWRGWGLAGSSEQYF. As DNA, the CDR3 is TGTGCCTGGAGGGGGTGGGGGCTAGCGGGATCTTCCGAGCAGTACTTC.

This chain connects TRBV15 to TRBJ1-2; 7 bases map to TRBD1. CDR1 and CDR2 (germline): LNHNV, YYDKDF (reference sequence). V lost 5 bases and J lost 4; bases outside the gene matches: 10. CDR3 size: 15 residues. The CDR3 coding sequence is TGTGCCACCAGCTCACGCGACAGGGACGTCTATGGCTACACCTTC. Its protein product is CATSSRDRDVYGYTF.

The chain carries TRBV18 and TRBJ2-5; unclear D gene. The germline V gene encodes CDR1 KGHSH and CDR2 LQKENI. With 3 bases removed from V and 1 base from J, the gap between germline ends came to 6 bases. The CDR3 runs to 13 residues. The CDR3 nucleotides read TGTGCCAGCTCACCCCGACCCCAAGAGACCCAGTACTTC. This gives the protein CASSPRPQETQYF.

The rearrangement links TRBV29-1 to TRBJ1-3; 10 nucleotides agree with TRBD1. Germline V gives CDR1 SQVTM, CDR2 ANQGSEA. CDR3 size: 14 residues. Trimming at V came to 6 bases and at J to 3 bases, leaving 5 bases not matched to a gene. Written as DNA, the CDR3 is TGCAGCGTGCGACAGGGGGCAGGTGGAAACACCATATATTTT. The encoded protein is CSVRQGAGGNTIYF.

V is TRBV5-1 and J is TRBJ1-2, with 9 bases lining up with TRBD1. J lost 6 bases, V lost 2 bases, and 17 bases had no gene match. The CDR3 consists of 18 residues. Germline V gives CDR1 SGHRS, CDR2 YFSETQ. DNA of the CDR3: TGCGCCAGCAGCTTTAAGTTGACGACAGACAGGGGGTTCGATGGCTACACCTTC. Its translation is CASSFKLTTDRGFDGYTF.

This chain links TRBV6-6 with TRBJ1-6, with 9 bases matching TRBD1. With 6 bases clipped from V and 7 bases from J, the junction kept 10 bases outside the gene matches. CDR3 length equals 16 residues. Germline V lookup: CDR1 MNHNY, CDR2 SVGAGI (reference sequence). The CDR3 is CASRETGGKANSPLHF. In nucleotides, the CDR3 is TGTGCCAGCAGGGAGACAGGGGGTAAGGCAAATTCACCCCTCCACTTT.

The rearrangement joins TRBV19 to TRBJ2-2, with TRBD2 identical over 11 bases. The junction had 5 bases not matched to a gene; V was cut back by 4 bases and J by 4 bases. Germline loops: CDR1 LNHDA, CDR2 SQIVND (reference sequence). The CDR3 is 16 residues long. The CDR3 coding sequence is TGTGCCAGTAGTACCCTAGCGGGAGGTCCCACCGGGGAGCTGTTTTTT. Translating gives CASSTLAGGPTGELFF.

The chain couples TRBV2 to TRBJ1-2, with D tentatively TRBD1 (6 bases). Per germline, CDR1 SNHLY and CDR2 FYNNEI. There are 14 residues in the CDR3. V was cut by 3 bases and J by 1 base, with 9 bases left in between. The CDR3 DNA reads TGTGCCAGCAGTGAGAACAGGGATAACTATGGCTACACCTTC. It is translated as CASSENRDNYGYTF.

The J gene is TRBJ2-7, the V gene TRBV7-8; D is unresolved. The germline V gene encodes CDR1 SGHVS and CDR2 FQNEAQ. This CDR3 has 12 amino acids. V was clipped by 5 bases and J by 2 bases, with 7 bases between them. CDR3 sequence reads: CASSLIPYEQYF. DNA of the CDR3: TGTGCCAGCAGCCTCATCCCCTACGAGCAGTACTTC.

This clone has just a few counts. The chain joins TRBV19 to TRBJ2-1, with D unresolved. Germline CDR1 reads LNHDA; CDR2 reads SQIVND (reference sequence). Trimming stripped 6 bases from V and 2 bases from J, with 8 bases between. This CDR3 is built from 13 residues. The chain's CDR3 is CASRPHTYNEQFF. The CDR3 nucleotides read TGTGCCAGTAGACCCCACACCTACAATGAGCAGTTCTTC.

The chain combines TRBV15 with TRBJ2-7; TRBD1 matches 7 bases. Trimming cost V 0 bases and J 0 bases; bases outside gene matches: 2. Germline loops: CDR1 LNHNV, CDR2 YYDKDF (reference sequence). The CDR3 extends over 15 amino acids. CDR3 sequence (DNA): TGTGCCACCAGCAGAGACCAGGGGGACTCCTACGAGCAGTACTTC. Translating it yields CATSRDQGDSYEQYF.

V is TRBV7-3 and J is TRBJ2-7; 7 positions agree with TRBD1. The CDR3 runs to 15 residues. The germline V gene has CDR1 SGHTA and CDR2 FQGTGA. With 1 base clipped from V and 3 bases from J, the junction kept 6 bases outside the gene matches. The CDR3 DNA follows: TGTGCCAGCAGCTTAAAGGCCGGGACAGTCTACGAGCAGTACTTC. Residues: CASSLKAGTVYEQYF.

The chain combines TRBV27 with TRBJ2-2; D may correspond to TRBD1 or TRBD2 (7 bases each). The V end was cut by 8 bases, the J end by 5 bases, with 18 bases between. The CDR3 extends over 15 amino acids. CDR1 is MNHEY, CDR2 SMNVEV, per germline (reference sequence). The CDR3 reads CASVRGTAGTGELFF. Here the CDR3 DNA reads TGTGCCAGCGTACGAGGGACAGCGGGAACCGGGGAGCTGTTTTTT.